This is a list of T cell receptor beta chains from one sample in a study of T cell repertoires in aging, cancer and after chemotherapy. TCRdb used MiXCR to reprocess the multiplex PCR reads, holding one entry per CDR3 protein. This sample has under 10,000 distinct CDR3 sequences, with 45% to 55% found just once. The sequenced sample consisted of blood. These TCRs come from a human donor in good health. The CDR3 runs from the conserved cysteine through the conserved F or W. A D gene is named only where the DNA matches it firmly. A row's size may be missing; if present it is once, few, many or a size class.

few	TRBV27	TRBD1	TRBJ2-7	CASSSPGQENYEQYF	TGTGCCAGCAGTTCTCCGGGACAGGAAAACTACGAGCAGTACTTC
-	TRBV12-3/TRBV12-4	TRBD2	TRBJ2-1	CASSLSGRRGNEQFF	TGTGCCAGCAGTTTATCGGGTCGGCGGGGGAATGAGCAGTTCTTC
few	TRBV12-3/TRBV12-4	-	TRBJ1-1	CASSPTRENTEAFF	TGTGCCAGCAGTCCAACTAGAGAGAACACTGAAGCTTTCTTT
-	TRBV6-4	-	TRBJ1-1	CASRAQDSPNTEAFF	TGTGCCAGCAGGGCGCAAGACAGCCCGAACACTGAAGCTTTCTTT
few	TRBV19	TRBD2	TRBJ2-5	CASSPTSATQYF	TGTGCCAGTAGTCCAACTAGCGCGACCCAGTACTTC
-	TRBV15	-	TRBJ1-4	CAFSSAPTAGKLFF	TGTGCCTTCTCGTCCGCACCGACAGCGGGAAAACTGTTTTTT
-	TRBV19	TRBD1	TRBJ2-3	CASSSTGADTQYF	TGTGCCAGTAGTTCGACAGGGGCAGATACGCAGTATTTT
-	TRBV7-2	TRBD1	TRBJ2-2	CASSWGQGTGELFF	TGTGCCAGCAGCTGGGGACAGGGCACCGGGGAGCTGTTTTTT
-	TRBV11-2	-	TRBJ2-7	CASSQAQGASYEQYF	TGCGCCAGCAGCCAAGCGCAAGGGGCTTCCTACGAGCAGTACTTC
-	TRBV12-3/TRBV12-4	-	TRBJ2-7	CASSMGLGAYEQYF	TGTGCCAGCAGTATGGGGCTTGGGGCCTACGAGCAGTACTTC
-	TRBV29-1	-	TRBJ2-7	CSVLTSFHEQYF	TGCAGCGTGTTAACTAGTTTCCACGAGCAGTACTTC
few	TRBV29-1	-	TRBJ1-1	CSVENNRKAFF	TGCAGCGTTGAAAACAACAGAAAAGCTTTCTTT
-	TRBV5-6	-	TRBJ1-5	CASSLGTSNQPQHF	TGCGCCAGCAGCTTGGGCACTAGCAATCAGCCCCAGCATTTT
-	TRBV11-2	-	TRBJ2-3	CASSHSGSDADTQYF	TGTGCCAGCAGCCACTCCGGGAGTGACGCAGATACGCAGTATTTT
-	TRBV7-9	-	TRBJ2-6	CASSNPDGISGANVLTF	TGTGCCAGCAGCAACCCGGACGGGATCTCTGGGGCCAACGTCCTGACTTTC
-	TRBV18	TRBD1	TRBJ1-6	CASSPTTGGGYSPLHF	TGTGCCAGCTCACCGACGACAGGGGGCGGTTATTCACCCCTCCACTTT
-	TRBV18	-	TRBJ2-5	CASSPEETQYF	TGTGCCAGCTCACCGGAGGAGACCCAGTACTTC